This T cell receptor beta chain is from a study of blood T cells in healthy people across ages (dated by TCRdb to the mid-2010s). Broadly, across the study: In model experiments, template switching captured about one uniquely barcoded TCR beta cDNA molecule for every two T cells. The study measured age-related changes in TCR beta repertoire diversity using deep sequencing normalized with unique cDNA molecular identifiers. Donors were grouped into four age groups: young (average roughly 15 years), middle-aged (approximately 41), aged (approximately 58) and long-lived (approximately 75). To avoid experimental bias, donors of different ages were spread randomly across the sequencing lanes. The study analyzed two additional independent replicas of 1 million unique cDNA reads from the same blood draw for two donors, one aged 18 to 30 and one aged 80 or older. General conclusions and limits of the study: Total diversity estimates from one million sequenced T cells were considered lower bounds and underestimates. Donor CMV infection status was unknown, potentially confounding age-related changes in expanded clonotypes. As age increased, observed TCR beta diversity per million T cells dropped in a roughly linear way, and a significant reduction was already evident by age 40. Conclusive comparison of naive and antigen-experienced compartments was prevented by the profiling of bulk unsorted PBMCs. The long-lived group showed more naive CD4+ T cells, fewer expanded clones and increased TCR diversity than the aged group, suggesting age selection. Observed TCR beta diversity correlated strongly with the percentage of naive T cells measured by flow cytometry.

A word on this clonotype: Its antigen has not been determined. No per-base quality is available; no much larger clone lies one base away.

Donors were 39 systemically healthy Caucasian individuals from Russia aged 6 to 90 years. About 10 milliliters of peripheral blood were drawn from each donor into EDTA-treated Vacutainer tubes. PBMCs were isolated by Ficoll-Paque density-gradient centrifugation, with at least 6 million obtained per sample. Trizol reagent was used to extract total RNA from the PBMCs, yielding at least 5 micrograms per sample. The percentages of naive CD45RAhigh/CD27high T cells were determined by flow cytometry on a PBMC aliquot from every donor. Libraries were made using 5' RACE. TCRdb records Illumina HiSeq 2500 as the sequencer. A second PCR of roughly 7 to 11 cycles was performed with a sample-barcoded 5' primer and a J-beta primer mix. Each TCR beta cDNA molecule received a unique molecular identifier from a template-switch 5' adaptor carrying 12 random nucleotides. Each sample yielded at least 3 million CDR3-containing paired-end reads. The Mint cDNA synthesis kit, primed by a TRBC-specific oligonucleotide, was used to synthesize first-strand cDNA from all RNA. All cDNA was treated with uracil-DNA glycosylase and then went through a first 18-cycle PCR with the universal primers M1SS and BC2_uni_R. The authors' pipeline ran thus. For normalization, 1 million high-quality reads, each with a distinct molecular identifier, were randomly selected from each sample. Instead of being binned into consensus sequences, reads with shared molecular identifiers were discarded. MiTCR, with a Q25 quality threshold and the strictest error-elimination algorithm, was used for CDR3 identification, clonotype clustering and error correction. A nonparametric unseen species model using Euler transformation provided a lower-bound estimate of total TCR beta diversity. TCRdb cleaned the public reads at Q25 with fastp, built clones with MiXCR and kept in-frame beta chains. When rows share a CDR3 protein, they turn into one entry using the most common DNA and genes. The V and J calls and clone size are TCRdb's, not the authors'. The sample records hundreds of thousands of distinct CDR3 sequences, about 53% of which are singletons. Around 40% of the sample lies in the top ten.

The CDR3 sequence holds 14 residues, the cysteine and phenylalanine included. The kept DNA is CDR3 alone, 42 bases in frame from the first base. In the germline V gene, CDR1 corresponds to SGHTA and CDR2 to FQGNSA. The junction shows trimming of 4 bases on V and 8 bases on J, plus 15 bases between the germline ends. In this chain, TRBV7-2 is recombined with TRBJ2-1; the D gene cannot be named for sure. The receptor was isolated from a man older than 75 in good health. The source material was blood. The sequence in DNA is TGTGCCAGCAGCTCACGTAGACCAGGAGATGAGCAGTTCTTC. This gives the protein CASSSRRPGDEQFF.